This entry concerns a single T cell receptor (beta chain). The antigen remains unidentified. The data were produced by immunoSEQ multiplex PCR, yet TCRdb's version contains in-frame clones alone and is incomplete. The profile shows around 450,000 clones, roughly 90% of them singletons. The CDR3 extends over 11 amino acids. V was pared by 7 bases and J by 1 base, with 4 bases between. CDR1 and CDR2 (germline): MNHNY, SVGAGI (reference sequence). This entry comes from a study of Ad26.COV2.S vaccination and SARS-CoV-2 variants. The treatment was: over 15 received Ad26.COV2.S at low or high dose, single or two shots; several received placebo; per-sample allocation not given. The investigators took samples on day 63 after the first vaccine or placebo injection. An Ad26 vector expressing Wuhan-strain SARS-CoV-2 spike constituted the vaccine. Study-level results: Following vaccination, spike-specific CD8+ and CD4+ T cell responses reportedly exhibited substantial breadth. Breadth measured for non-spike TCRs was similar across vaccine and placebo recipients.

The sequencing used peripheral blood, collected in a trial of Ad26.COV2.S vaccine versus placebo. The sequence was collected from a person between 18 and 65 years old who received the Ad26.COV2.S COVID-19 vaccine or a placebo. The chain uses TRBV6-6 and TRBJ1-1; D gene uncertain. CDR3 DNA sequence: TGTGCCAGCAAAAGGAACACTGAAGCTTTCTTT. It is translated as CASKRNTEAFF.